The 11 T cell receptor beta chains reported below all come from one sample, sequenced in a study of tumor-infiltrating lymphocytes in primary liver carcinoma. Without any cell sorting, 20-30 mg of bulk tissue yielded co-extracted RNA and DNA. A primer matching the constant region was used to make TCR beta cDNA from around 460 ng of total RNA. Generation of the TCR beta libraries relied on three nested multiplex PCR rounds using slightly modified ARM-PCR. Researchers ran the first two PCR rounds for 10 cycles each with TRBV1-TRBV30 forward primers and a C-beta reverse primer. TCRdb passed the multiplex PCR reads through MiXCR, listing each CDR3 protein once. There are approximately 110,000 distinct CDR3 sequences in the sample; roughly four fifths occur only once, and approximately 21% lies in the top ten. The specimen sequenced was liver tumor tissue from sampling region 3. Specified subset: tumor region T3, left-lateral pole. Source of these receptors: a man aged 35-49 years with primary liver carcinoma and hepatitis B virus infection.

This chain connects TRBV11-3 to TRBJ2-5, with TRBD1 as a possible D gene (5 bases). Germline CDR1 and CDR2: SGHNT and YENEEA. The CDR3 contains 13 residues. V lost 8 bases to trimming and J lost 14 bases, with 24 bases between them. The CDR3: CASGPDSQETQYF. CDR3 DNA sequence: TGTGCCAGCGGCCCAGACAGCCAAGAGACTCAATACTTC. Variable domain in full (rest from reference TRBV11-3 and TRBJ2-5): EAGVVQSPRYKIIEKKQPVAFWCNPISGHNTLYWYLQNLGQGPELLIRYENEEAVDDSQLPKDRFSAERLKGVDSTLKIQPAELGDSAVYLCASGPDSQETQYFGPGTRLLVL.

The chain carries TRBV6-1 and TRBJ1-5; no clear D. CDR1 is MNHNS, CDR2 SASEGT, per germline. CDR3 length: 14 amino acids. V was cut by 4 bases and J by 3 bases, with 10 bases left in between. DNA for the CDR3: TGTGCCAGCAGTGCAATCGGGTCCAATCAGCCCCAGCATTTT. Protein: CASSAIGSNQPQHF.

Concerning this clonotype itself: One junction end disagrees with the germline gene, perhaps due to a read error. The V call is TRBV6-5, the J call TRBJ1-1; D might be TRBD1 (5 bases). This CDR3 region has 14 residues. Germline CDR1 and CDR2: MNHEY and SVGAGI. As DNA, the CDR3 is TGTACCAGCAGTTATCAGGGAGCCTACGCTGAAGCTTTCTTT. This sequence encodes CTSSYQGAYAEAFF.

This clonotype was recorded a few times. This may arise from a read error, as a much more abundant clone is one base away. The genes are TRBV5-8 and TRBJ1-5; TRBD2 might be the D (5 bases). Matching the DNA end better, TRBJ2-3 makes the J call doubtful. Germline CDR1 and CDR2: SGHTS and YDEGEE. This CDR3 has 15 residues. CDR3 loop: CASSSFGGGNQPQYF. Written as DNA, the CDR3 is TGTGCCAGCAGCTCCTTTGGAGGAGGCAATCAGCCCCAGTATTTT.

The genes are TRBV20-1 and TRBJ2-5; D is tentatively TRBD1 or TRBD2 (5 bases each). Germline values: CDR1 DFQATT, CDR2 SNEGSKA (reference sequence). The CDR3 spans 14 residues. Between the trimmed V and J ends, which lost 3 bases and 7 bases, there was a span of 18 bases. CDR3 amino acids: CSARGRARGWTQYF. CDR3 sequence (DNA): TGCAGTGCTAGGGGGCGGGCACGGGGTTGGACCCAGTACTTC.

On this clonotype itself: The junction departs from germline at one end; a sequencing error may be responsible. The rearrangement links TRBV14 to TRBJ2-7; D is ambiguous. This CDR3 contains 13 residues. From germline, CDR1 is SGHDN and CDR2 FVKESK. In DNA, the CDR3 is TGCACCAGCAGCCAAGATCAGGAACGGGAGCAGTACTTC. Amino acids: CTSSQDQEREQYF. Complete variable domain (other parts from reference TRBV14 and TRBJ2-7): EAGVTQFPSHSVIEKGQTVTLRCDPISGHDNLYWYRRVMGKEIKFLLHFVKESKQDESGMPNNRFLAERTGGTYSTLKVQPAELEDSGVYFCTSSQDQEREQYFGPGTRLTVT.

Of note for this clonotype: No conserved phenylalanine or tryptophan ends this CDR3, so it is likely a read error. The rearrangement uses TRBV30 and TRBJ1-1; no clear D gene. Germline loops: CDR1 GTSNPN, CDR2 SVGIG (reference sequence). CDR3 length equals 12 residues. The CDR3 bases are TGTGCATGGAGTAAGTGGAGCACTGAAGCTTTCTCT. This sequence encodes CAWSKWSTEAFS.

This clonotype was observed a single time. V gene TRBV6-1 combines with J gene TRBJ2-2; tentative D call: TRBD1 (6 bases). CDR3 length: 18 amino acids. The germline V gene encodes CDR1 MNHNS and CDR2 SASEGT. The CDR3: CVSSEALLGGTNTGELFF. The CDR3 DNA reads as TGTGTCAGTAGTGAAGCGCTTCTAGGGGGAACGAACACCGGGGAGCTGTTTTTT.

With regard to this clonotype: A single base separates this from a much larger clone, so it may be a read error. V usage is TRBV25-1 and J usage is TRBJ2-5; D gene unclear. Trimming removed 3 bases from V and 10 bases from J, with 12 bases in between. Germline-derived CDR1 and CDR2 are MGHDK and SYGVNS. The CDR3 spans 12 residues. The CDR3 bases are TGTGCCAGCAGTGATGGGCGGCAGATCCAGTACTTC. Its translation: CASSDGRQIQYF.

A note on this clonotype: This likely comes from a read error, as the CDR3 has no conserved phenylalanine or tryptophan at its end. V and J are TRBV12-3 or TRBV12-4 and TRBJ1-1; TRBD1 is a possible D gene (6 bases). This CDR3 is built from 15 residues. The CDR3 is CDSSLGQLLNTEAFY. CDR3 bases: TGTGACAGCAGTTTAGGACAGCTGTTGAACACTGAAGCTTTCTAT.

Of note for this clonotype: An end of the junction does not agree with germline; a read error may underlie this. CDR3 amino acids: CASSQDTENTEAFF. CDR3 DNA: TGCGCCAGCAGTCAAGATACTGAGAACACTGAAGCTTTCTTT. The chain recombines TRBV4-3 with TRBJ1-1; no clear D gene. This CDR3 has 14 amino acids. Germline V gene sequence: CDR1 LGHNA, CDR2 YSLEER.